Given below is one T cell receptor beta chain in context. In the source study's methods: Amplification of reference gene primers was used by the study to estimate nucleated cell counts. The assay was immunoSEQ multiplex PCR, and TCRdb's table has in-frame clones only and misses some. The DNA was the basis for D and trimming; V, J and clone size are from that table. This table has some 450,000 clones, about 87% appearing once. This record comes from a study of blood T cell repertoires in COVID-19. Study overall: The study drew acute and convalescent COVID-19 samples from the United States, Italy and Spain. T cells, B-cell-depleted T cells, or PBMCs provided the cDNA or gDNA that served as material.

Patients of the Seattle cohort, enrolled during active infection, were followed longitudinally. This receptor was obtained from a woman aged 50 to 60 with COVID-19, enrolled during active disease. The source material was peripheral blood.

As DNA, the CDR3 is TGCGCCAGCAGCTCGACAGGGGCACCTAACTATGGCTACACCTTC. This gives the protein CASSSTGAPNYGYTF. V usage is TRBV5-1 and J usage is TRBJ1-2; 8 nucleotides align to TRBD1. CDR1 is SGHRS, CDR2 YFSETQ, per germline. Unmatched junction bases numbered 4, after V lost 3 bases and J lost 0 bases. The CDR3 covers 15 residues.